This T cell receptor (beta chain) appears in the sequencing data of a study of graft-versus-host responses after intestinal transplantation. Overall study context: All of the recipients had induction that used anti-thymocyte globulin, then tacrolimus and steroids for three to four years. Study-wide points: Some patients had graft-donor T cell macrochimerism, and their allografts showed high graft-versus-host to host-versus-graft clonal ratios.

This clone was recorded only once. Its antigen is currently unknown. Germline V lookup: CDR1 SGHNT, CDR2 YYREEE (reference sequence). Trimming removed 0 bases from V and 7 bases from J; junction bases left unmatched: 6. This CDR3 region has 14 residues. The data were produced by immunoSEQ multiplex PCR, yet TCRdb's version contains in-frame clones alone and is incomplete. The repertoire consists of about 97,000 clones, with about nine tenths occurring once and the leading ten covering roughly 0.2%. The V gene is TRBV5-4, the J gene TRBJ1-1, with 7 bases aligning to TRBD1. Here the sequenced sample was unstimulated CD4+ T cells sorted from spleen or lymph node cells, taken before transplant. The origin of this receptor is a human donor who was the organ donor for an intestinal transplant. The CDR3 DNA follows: TGTGCCAGCAGCTTGGCCCCGACAGGGCTTGAAGCTTTCTTT. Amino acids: CASSLAPTGLEAFF.